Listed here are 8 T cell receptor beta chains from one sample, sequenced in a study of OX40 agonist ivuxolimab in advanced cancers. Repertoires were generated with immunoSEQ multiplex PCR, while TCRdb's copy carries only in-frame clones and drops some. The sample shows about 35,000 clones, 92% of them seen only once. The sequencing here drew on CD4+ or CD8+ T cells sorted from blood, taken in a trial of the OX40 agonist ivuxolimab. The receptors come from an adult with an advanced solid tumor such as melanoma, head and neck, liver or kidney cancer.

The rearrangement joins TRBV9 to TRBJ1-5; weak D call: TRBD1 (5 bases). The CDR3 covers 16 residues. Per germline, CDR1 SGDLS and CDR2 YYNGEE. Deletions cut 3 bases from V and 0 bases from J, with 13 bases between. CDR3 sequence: CASSAWTRYSNQPQHF. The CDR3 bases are TGTGCCAGCAGCGCGTGGACACGATATAGCAATCAGCCCCAGCATTTT.

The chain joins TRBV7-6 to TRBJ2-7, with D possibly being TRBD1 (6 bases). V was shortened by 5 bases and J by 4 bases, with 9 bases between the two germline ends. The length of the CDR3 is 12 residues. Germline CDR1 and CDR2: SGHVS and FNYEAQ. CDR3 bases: TGTGCCAGCAGCCCTACAGGGTACGAGCAGTACTTC. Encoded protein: CASSPTGYEQYF.

The CDR3 sequence is CASSLSEGTPLHF. As DNA, the CDR3 is TGTGCCAGCAGTTTAAGTGAGGGGACACCCCTCCACTTT. V gene TRBV27 combines with J gene TRBJ1-6; perhaps TRBD1 as D (5 bases). There are 13 residues in the CDR3. Trimming left V 2 bases short and J 11 bases short, with 10 bases between. Germline V gives CDR1 MNHEY, CDR2 SMNVEV (reference sequence).

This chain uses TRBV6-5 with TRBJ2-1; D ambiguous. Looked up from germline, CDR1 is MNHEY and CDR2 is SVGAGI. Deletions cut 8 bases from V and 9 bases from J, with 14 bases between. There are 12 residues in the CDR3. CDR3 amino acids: CASGLVVGEQFF. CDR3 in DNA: TGTGCCAGCGGGCTAGTAGTCGGTGAGCAGTTCTTC.

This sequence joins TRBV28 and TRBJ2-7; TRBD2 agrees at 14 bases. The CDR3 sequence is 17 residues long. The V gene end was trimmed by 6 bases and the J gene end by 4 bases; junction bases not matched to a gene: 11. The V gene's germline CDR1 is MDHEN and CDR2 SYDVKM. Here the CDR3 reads CASRRQGLAGARYEQYF. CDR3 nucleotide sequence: TGTGCCAGCAGACGACAGGGACTAGCGGGAGCTCGGTACGAGCAGTACTTC.

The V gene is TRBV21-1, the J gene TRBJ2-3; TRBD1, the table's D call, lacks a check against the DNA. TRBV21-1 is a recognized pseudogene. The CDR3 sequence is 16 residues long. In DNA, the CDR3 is TGTGCCAGCAGTTATCTAGGGGGATCGATCACAGATACGCAGTATTTT. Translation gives CASSYLGGSITDTQYF.

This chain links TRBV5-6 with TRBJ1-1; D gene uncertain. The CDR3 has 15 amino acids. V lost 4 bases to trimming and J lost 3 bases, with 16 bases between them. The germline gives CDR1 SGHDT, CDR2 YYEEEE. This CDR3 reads CASSPLPKGYTEAFF. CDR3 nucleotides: TGTGCCAGCAGCCCCTTACCGAAGGGATACACTGAAGCTTTCTTT.

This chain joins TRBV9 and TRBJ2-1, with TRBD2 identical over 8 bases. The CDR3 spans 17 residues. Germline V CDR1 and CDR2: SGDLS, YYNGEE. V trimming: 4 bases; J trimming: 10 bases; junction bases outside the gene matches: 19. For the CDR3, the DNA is TGTGCCAGCAGCACCTCGGGGGGACTAGTGATTGAAGGGGAGCAGTTCTTC. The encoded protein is CASSTSGGLVIEGEQFF.